A single sample is the source of the 8 T cell receptor beta chains below, sequenced in a study of blood T cell repertoires in COVID-19. Profiling relied on immunoSEQ multiplex PCR, and the TCRdb table lists in-frame clones only, not all of them. The repertoire includes about 87,000 clones, roughly 84% of them detected once, and roughly 4.5% sits in the top ten. The sequenced sample was peripheral blood. Receptor source: a woman of 80 years or more with acute or convalescent COVID-19.

V is TRBV6-2 or TRBV6-3 and J is TRBJ1-4; 9 positions match TRBD1. V shed 5 bases, J shed 8 bases, and the junction held 6 bases outside the gene matches. This CDR3 spans 14 amino acids. CDR1 is MNHEY, CDR2 SVGEGT, per germline. Here the CDR3 reads CASSQTGGHEKLFF. The CDR3 DNA reads as TGTGCCAGCAGTCAGACAGGGGGTCACGAAAAACTGTTTTTT.

The chain joins TRBV27 to TRBJ2-3; 11 bases map to TRBD2. The CDR3 contains 18 residues. The J segment lost 5 bases and the V segment lost 5 bases, leaving 15 bases of the junction unmatched. Germline values: CDR1 MNHEY, CDR2 SMNVEV (reference sequence). The CDR3 region is CASSAPLTSGTYGDTQYF. CDR3 DNA: TGTGCCAGCAGTGCGCCCCTGACTAGCGGGACCTATGGAGATACGCAGTATTTT.

V gene TRBV27 combines with J gene TRBJ2-1, with TRBD1 matching 9 bases. The CDR3 is 16 residues long. Looked up from germline, CDR1 is MNHEY and CDR2 is SMNVEV (reference sequence). After removal of 5 bases from V and 7 bases from J, the junction contained 12 bases not matched to a gene. In DNA, the CDR3 is TGTGCCAGCAGTCCCACAGGGGGCTTGGGCCCAAATGAGCAGTTCTTC. Translating gives CASSPTGGLGPNEQFF.

The chain recombines TRBV15 with TRBJ1-5; possible D gene TRBD1, 6 bases. Trimming left V 4 bases short and J 2 bases short, with 15 bases between. Germline CDR1 and CDR2: LNHNV and YYDKDF (reference sequence). CDR3 length: 16 amino acids. The CDR3 loop is CATSTKQGLGNQPQHF. The DNA for the CDR3 is TGTGCCACCAGCACGAAACAGGGTTTGGGCAATCAGCCCCAGCATTTT.

The V call is TRBV5-1, the J call TRBJ2-2; 10 bases map to TRBD2. After removal of 4 bases from V and 2 bases from J, the junction contained 8 bases not matched to a gene. The CDR3 contains 17 residues. Per the germline V gene, CDR1 is SGHRS and CDR2 is YFSETQ. In nucleotides, the CDR3 is TGCGCCAGCAGCCTGACCAGCGGGGGGGTCAACACCGGGGAGCTGTTTTTT. This encodes CASSLTSGGVNTGELFF. The variable domain in full, with the rest retrieved from reference TRBV5-1 and TRBJ2-2, is KAGVTQTPRYLIKTRGQQVTLSCSPISGHRSVSWYQQTPGQGLQFLFEYFSETQRNKGNFPGRFSGRQFSNSRSEMNVSTLELGDSALYLCASSLTSGGVNTGELFFGEGSRLTVL.

This clone came up once. This CDR3 is also generated by other DNA sequences in the sample. This chain connects TRBV6-2 or TRBV6-3 to TRBJ2-7; maybe TRBD2 (7 bases). This CDR3 has 15 residues. CDR1 and CDR2 from the germline V gene are MNHEY and SVGEGT. The ends were cut back, 0 bases at V and 2 bases at J, with 11 bases in the middle. As DNA, the CDR3 is TGTGCCAGCAGTTACTCGGGGAGGGGGACCTACGAGCAGTACTTC. Translated: CASSYSGRGTYEQYF.

The rearrangement joins TRBV19 to TRBJ1-3, with D hard to call. With 6 bases removed from V and 4 bases from J, the gap between germline ends came to 10 bases. Germline lookup yields CDR1 LNHDA and CDR2 SQIVND (reference sequence). This CDR3 contains 13 residues. CDR3 in DNA: TGTGCCAGTAGGACAAGAATCGGAAACACCATATATTTT. Protein product: CASRTRIGNTIYF.

The chain recombines TRBV29-1 with TRBJ2-2; 8 bases match TRBD2. With 6 bases clipped from V and 1 base from J, the junction kept 4 bases outside the gene matches. In germline, CDR1 is SQVTM, CDR2 ANQGSEA. This CDR3 is 14 amino acids long. In DNA, the CDR3 is TGCAGCGTCTTCACTAGCGGGAACACCGGGGAGCTGTTTTTT. Translating gives CSVFTSGNTGELFF.